The 10 T cell receptor beta chains below come from one sample, sequenced in a study of shared clonotypes between healthy human individuals. Libraries were prepared by immunoSEQ multiplex PCR; TCRdb keeps only in-frame clonotypes and omits some of them. The sample has about 470,000 clones, roughly three quarters seen once. The sample consisted of PBMCs. Source of these receptors: a woman in her thirties or forties in good health. Some clones in this sample may be carry-over from other donors' samples.

CDR3 loop: CASSPGLSGTGELFF. DNA of the CDR3: TGTGCCAGCAGTCCGGGACTCAGTGGGACCGGGGAGCTGTTTTTT. V gene TRBV27 combines with J gene TRBJ2-2, with TRBD2 as a possible D gene (6 bases). Germline lookup yields CDR1 MNHEY and CDR2 SMNVEV (reference sequence). With 5 bases removed from V and 5 bases from J, the gap between germline ends came to 15 bases. The CDR3 loop spans 15 amino acids.

This chain links TRBV30 with TRBJ2-3; D is perhaps TRBD1 (5 bases). The V gene lost 1 base and the J gene lost 4 bases, with 12 bases spanning the gap. The CDR3 is 14 amino acids. CDR1 is GTSNPN, CDR2 SVGIG, per germline (reference sequence). The CDR3 nucleotides read TGTGCCTGGAGTGGGGGCCTTGTCTCAGATACGCAGTATTTT. Amino acids: CAWSGGLVSDTQYF.

This chain connects TRBV2 to TRBJ2-3; no clear D. V shed 6 bases and J shed 2 bases, with 12 bases lying between them. The CDR3 totals 14 residues. CDR1 is SNHLY, CDR2 FYNNEI, per germline. DNA for the CDR3: TGTGCCAGCAGCCAGACCTCTCTCACAGATACGCAGTATTTT. Translation: CASSQTSLTDTQYF.

This clone was counted a few times. This rearrangement joins TRBV6-4 to TRBJ2-1; tentatively, D is TRBD2 (5 bases). The V gene's germline CDR1 is MRHNA and CDR2 SNTAGT. V was cut by 3 bases and J by 7 bases, with 10 bases left in between. This CDR3 is 13 amino acids long. In nucleotides, the CDR3 is TGTGCCAGCAGTGAGAGGGAGATGAATGAGCAGTTCTTC. This encodes CASSEREMNEQFF.

This clone was observed once. This chain links TRBV5-1 with TRBJ2-7; the D gene could be TRBD1 or TRBD2 (6 bases each). Trimming cost V 0 bases and J 5 bases, with 12 bases left between them. CDR1 SGHRS and CDR2 YFSETQ come from the germline V gene. This CDR3 has 14 amino acids. CDR3 sequence (DNA): TGCGCCAGCAGCTTGGGACCGGGGGCGGACGAGCAGTACTTC. Translating it yields CASSLGPGADEQYF.

The chain recombines TRBV5-4 with TRBJ1-1; a weak D match, TRBD1 (6 bases). The ends were cut back, 5 bases at V and 2 bases at J, with 16 bases in the middle. CDR3 length: 15 amino acids. The germline V gene encodes CDR1 SGHNT and CDR2 YYREEE (reference sequence). The CDR3 DNA reads as TGTGCCAGCAGGATAACGCTGGACAGAAACACTGAAGCTTTCTTT. This gives the protein CASRITLDRNTEAFF.

V is TRBV5-6 and J is TRBJ2-7; maybe TRBD1 (6 bases). V lost 4 bases to trimming and J lost 2 bases, with 22 bases between them. The CDR3 runs 17 residues. The germline V gene encodes CDR1 SGHDT and CDR2 YYEEEE. CDR3 sequence reads: CASSLVVLTQGTYEQYF. The DNA of the CDR3 is TGTGCCAGCAGCCTGGTGGTTCTGACACAGGGAACCTACGAGCAGTACTTC.

Points on this clone: With a far larger clone one base away, a read error is the likely cause. The rearrangement uses TRBV25-1 and TRBJ2-7; 9 positions agree with TRBD1. This CDR3 is 18 amino acids long. CDR1 is MGHDK and CDR2 is SYGVNS in the germline V gene. The CDR3 DNA is TGTGCCAGCAGTGACCTGCCCCCGGGACAGGGTTTGCCCTACGAGCGGTACTTC. Protein sequence: CASSDLPPGQGLPYERYF.

The chain joins TRBV7-2 to TRBJ1-4; D is ambiguous. V was clipped by 5 bases and J by 8 bases, with 15 bases between them. The CDR3 covers 14 residues. The germline CDR1 and CDR2 sequences are SGHTA and FQGNSA. DNA for the CDR3: TGTGCCAGCAGCCCAGCGGGGTTAGGCGAAAAACTGTTTTTT. This sequence encodes CASSPAGLGEKLFF.

The chain employs TRBV19 and TRBJ1-2; 12 nucleotides match TRBD1. CDR3 length: 17 amino acids. Per the germline V gene, CDR1 is LNHDA and CDR2 is SQIVND (reference sequence). The junction had 10 bases not matched to a gene; V was cut back by 4 bases and J by 4 bases. The CDR3 DNA reads TGTGCCAGTAGTACCCCGGGACAGGGGGCGAGATCCTATGGCTACACCTTC. Its translation: CASSTPGQGARSYGYTF.